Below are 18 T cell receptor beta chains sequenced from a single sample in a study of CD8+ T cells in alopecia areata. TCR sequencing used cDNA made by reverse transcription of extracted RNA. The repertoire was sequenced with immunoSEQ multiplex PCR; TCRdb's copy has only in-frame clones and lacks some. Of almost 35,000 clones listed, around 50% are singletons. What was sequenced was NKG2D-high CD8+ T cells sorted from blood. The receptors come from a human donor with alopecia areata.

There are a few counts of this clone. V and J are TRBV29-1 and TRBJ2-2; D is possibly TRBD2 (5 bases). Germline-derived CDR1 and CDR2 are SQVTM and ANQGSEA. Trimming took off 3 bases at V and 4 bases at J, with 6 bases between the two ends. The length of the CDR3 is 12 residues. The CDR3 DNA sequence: TGCAGCGTTGACGGGGTCACCGGGGAGCTGTTTTTT. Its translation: CSVDGVTGELFF.

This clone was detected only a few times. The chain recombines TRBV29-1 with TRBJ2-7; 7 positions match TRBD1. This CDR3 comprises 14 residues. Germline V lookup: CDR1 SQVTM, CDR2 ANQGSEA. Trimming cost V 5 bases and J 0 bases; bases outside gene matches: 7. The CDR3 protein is CSVPLRDSSYEQYF. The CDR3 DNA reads TGCAGCGTTCCTCTCCGGGACAGCTCCTACGAGCAGTACTTC.

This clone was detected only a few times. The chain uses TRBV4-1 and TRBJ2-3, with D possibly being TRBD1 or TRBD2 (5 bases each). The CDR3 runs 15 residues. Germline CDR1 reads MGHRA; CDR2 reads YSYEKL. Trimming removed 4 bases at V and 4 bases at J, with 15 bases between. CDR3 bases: TGCGCCAGCAGCCGAGGGACGGTGAGCGCAGATACGCAGTATTTT. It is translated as CASSRGTVSADTQYF.

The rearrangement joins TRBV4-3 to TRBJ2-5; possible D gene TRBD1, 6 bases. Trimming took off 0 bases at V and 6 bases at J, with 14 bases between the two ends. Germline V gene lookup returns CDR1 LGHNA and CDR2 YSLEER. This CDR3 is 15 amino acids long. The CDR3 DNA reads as TGCGCCAGCAGCCAAGATCACCCAGGGGATCAGACCCAGTACTTC. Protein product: CASSQDHPGDQTQYF.

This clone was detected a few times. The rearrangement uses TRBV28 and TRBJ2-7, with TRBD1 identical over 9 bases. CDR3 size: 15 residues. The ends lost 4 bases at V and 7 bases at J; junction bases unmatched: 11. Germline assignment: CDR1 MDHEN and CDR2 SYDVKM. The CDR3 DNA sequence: TGTGCCAGCAGTTCCATTCAACAGGGGGCAAGTGAGCAGTACTTC. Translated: CASSSIQQGASEQYF.

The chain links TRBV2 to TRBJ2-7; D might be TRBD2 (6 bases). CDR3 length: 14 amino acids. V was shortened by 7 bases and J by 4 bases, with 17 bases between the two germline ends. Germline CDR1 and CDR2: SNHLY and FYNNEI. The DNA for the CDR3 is TGTGCCAGCATCGGTGACGGGAGTGGTTACGAGCAGTACTTC. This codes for CASIGDGSGYEQYF. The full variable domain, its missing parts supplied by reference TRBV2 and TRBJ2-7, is EPEVTQTPSHQVTQMGQEVILRCVPISNHLYFYWYRQILGQKVEFLVSFYNNEISEKSEIFDDQFSVERPDGSNFTLKIRSTKLEDSAMYFCASIGDGSGYEQYFGPGTRLTVT.

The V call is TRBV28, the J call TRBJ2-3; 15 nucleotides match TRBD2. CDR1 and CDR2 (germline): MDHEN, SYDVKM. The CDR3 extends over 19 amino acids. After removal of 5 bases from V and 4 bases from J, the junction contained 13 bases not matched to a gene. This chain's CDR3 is CASSLNPGLAGGGADTQYF. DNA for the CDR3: TGTGCCAGCAGTCTGAATCCGGGACTAGCGGGAGGTGGGGCAGATACGCAGTATTTT.

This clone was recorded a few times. CDR3 nucleotides: TGTGCCAGCGCATCCTCTTTAGGCACTGAAGCTTTCTTT. This gives the protein CASASSLGTEAFF. This chain links TRBV19 with TRBJ1-1; no firm D call. CDR1 is LNHDA, CDR2 SQIVND, per germline (reference sequence). The CDR3 has 13 residues. With 9 bases removed from V and 4 bases from J, the gap between germline ends came to 15 bases.

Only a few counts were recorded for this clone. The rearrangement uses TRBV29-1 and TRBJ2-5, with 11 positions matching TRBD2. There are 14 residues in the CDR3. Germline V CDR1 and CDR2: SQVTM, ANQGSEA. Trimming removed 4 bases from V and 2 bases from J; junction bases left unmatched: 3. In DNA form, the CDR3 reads TGCAGCGTTGGGTTAGCGGGAGGGCAAGAGACCCAGTACTTC. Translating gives CSVGLAGGQETQYF.

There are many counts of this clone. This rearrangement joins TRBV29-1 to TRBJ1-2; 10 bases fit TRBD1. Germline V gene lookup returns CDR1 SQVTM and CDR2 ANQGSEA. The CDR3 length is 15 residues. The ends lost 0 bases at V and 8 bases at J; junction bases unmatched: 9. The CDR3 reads CSVEDGTGAWKGYTF. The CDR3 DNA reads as TGCAGCGTTGAAGATGGGACAGGGGCCTGGAAAGGCTACACCTTC.

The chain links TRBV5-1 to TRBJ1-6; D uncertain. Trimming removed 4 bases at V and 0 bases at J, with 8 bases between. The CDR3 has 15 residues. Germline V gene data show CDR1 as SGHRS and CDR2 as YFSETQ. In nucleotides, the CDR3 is TGCGCCAGCAGCCGTTGGAGCTCCTATAATTCACCCCTCCACTTT. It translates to CASSRWSSYNSPLHF.

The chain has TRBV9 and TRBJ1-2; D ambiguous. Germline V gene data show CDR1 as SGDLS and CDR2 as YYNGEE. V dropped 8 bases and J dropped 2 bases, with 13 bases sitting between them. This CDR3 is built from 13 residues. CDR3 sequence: CASRAEPNYGYTF. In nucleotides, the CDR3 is TGTGCCAGTAGAGCAGAACCCAACTATGGCTACACCTTC.

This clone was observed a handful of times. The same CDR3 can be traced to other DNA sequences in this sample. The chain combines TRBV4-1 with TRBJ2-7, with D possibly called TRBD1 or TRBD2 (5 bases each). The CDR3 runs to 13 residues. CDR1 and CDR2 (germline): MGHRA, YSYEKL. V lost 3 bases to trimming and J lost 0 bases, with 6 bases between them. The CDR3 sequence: CASSQGTSYEQYF. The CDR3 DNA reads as TGCGCCAGCAGCCAGGGGACCTCCTACGAGCAGTACTTC.

This chain's CDR3 is CASSLLTTGGKFF. The CDR3 DNA reads as TGTGCCAGCAGTTTATTGACCACAGGAGGAAAGTTCTTC. The chain has TRBV28 and TRBJ2-1, with D perhaps matching TRBD1 or TRBD2 (5 bases each). CDR1 and CDR2 from the germline V gene are MDHEN and SYDVKM. The CDR3 is 13 amino acids. Trimming took 1 base from V and 14 from J, leaving 15 bases between them. The full variable domain, with the rest looked up from reference TRBV28 and TRBJ2-1, is DVKVTQSSRYLVKRTGEKVFLECVQDMDHENMFWYRQDPGLGLRLIYFSYDVKMKEKGDIPEGYSVSREKKERFSLILESASTNQTSMYLCASSLLTTGGKFFGPGTRLTVL.

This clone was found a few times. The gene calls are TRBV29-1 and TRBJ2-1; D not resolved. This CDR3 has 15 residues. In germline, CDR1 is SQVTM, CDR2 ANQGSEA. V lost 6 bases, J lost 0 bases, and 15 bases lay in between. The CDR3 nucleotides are TGCAGCGTGGCCGAAGGGCCCCGCTCCTACAATGAGCAGTTCTTC. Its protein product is CSVAEGPRSYNEQFF.

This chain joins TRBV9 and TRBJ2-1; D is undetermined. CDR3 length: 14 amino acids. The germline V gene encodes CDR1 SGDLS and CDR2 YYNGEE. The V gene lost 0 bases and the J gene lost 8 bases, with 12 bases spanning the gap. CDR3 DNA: TGTGCCAGCAGCGTAGAGAGTAGGGTGCATGAGCAGTTCTTC. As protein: CASSVESRVHEQFF.

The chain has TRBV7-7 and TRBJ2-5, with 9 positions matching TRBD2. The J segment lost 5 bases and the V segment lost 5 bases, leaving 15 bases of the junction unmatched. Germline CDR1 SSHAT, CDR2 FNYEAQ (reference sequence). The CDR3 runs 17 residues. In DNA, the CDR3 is TGTGCCAGCAGCCCCCTCTTGAGTGCGGGAGGGGGCGAGACCCAGTACTTC. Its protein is CASSPLLSAGGGETQYF.

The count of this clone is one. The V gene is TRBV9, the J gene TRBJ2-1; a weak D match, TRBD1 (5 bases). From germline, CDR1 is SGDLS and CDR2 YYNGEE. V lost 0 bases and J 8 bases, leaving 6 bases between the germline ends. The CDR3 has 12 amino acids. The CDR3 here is CASSVGGHEQFF. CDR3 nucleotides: TGTGCCAGCAGCGTAGGGGGCCATGAGCAGTTCTTC.